This TCR beta chain was recorded in a study of response to subunit inactivated influenza vaccine. Study-level findings and limits: Authors suggested each seasonal influenza vaccination recruits few new T cells.

A remark on this clonotype: Its target is unknown.

Each CDR3 protein gets one entry after TCRdb re-called the RT-PCR reads with MiXCR. In the table there are 590,000 or so distinct CDR3 sequences, about 15% of which are singletons. Germline V gives CDR1 SGHRS, CDR2 YFSETQ. CDR3 length equals 15 residues. V lost 4 bases, J lost 0 bases, and 1 base stayed unmatched. The sequence was collected from a man aged 50-59 years who received an inactivated influenza vaccine. Sample: PBMCs from blood, taken roughly 2 weeks before vaccination. The rearrangement links TRBV5-1 to TRBJ2-6; 7 bases are a match to TRBD2. CDR3 sequence reads: CASSRDYSGANVLTF. The CDR3 nucleotides are TGCGCCAGCAGCCGGGACTACTCTGGGGCCAACGTCCTGACTTTC.